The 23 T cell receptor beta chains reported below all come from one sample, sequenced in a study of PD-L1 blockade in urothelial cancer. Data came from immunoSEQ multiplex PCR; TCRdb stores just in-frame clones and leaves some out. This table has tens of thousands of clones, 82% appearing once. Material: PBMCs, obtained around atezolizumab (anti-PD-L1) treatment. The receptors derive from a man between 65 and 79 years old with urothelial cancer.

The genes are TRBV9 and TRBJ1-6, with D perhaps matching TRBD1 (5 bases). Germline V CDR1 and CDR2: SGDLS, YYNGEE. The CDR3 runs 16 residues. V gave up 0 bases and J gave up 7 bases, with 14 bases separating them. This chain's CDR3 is CASSVAGGGENSPLHF. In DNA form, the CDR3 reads TGTGCCAGCAGCGTAGCGGGTGGAGGGGAGAATTCACCCCTCCACTTT.

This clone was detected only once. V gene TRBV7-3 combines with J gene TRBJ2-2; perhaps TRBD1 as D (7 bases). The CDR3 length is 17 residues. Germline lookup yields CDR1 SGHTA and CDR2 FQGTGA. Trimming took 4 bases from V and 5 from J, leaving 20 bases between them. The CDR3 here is CASSSQGGGARTGELFF. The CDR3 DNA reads TGTGCCAGCAGCTCCCAAGGAGGGGGCGCTAGGACCGGGGAGCTGTTTTTT.

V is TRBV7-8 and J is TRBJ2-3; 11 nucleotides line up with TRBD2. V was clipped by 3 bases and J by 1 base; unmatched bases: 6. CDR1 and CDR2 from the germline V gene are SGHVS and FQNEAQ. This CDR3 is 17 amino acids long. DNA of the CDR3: TGTGCCAGCAGCTTCCAACCGGGACTAGCGGGCACAGATACGCAGTATTTT. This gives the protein CASSFQPGLAGTDTQYF.

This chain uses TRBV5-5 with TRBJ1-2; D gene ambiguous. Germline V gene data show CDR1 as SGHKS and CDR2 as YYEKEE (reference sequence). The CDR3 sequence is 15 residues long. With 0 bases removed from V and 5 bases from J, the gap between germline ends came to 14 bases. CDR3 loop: CASSLAPGSKYGYTF. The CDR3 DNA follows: TGTGCCAGCAGCTTGGCCCCGGGGTCGAAGTATGGCTACACCTTC.

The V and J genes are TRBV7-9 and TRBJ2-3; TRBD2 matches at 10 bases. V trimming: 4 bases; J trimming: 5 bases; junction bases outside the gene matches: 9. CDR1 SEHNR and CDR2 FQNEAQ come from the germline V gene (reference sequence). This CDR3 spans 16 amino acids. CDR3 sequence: CASSYAAGGGRDTQYF. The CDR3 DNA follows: TGTGCCAGCAGCTACGCAGCGGGGGGGGGCAGAGATACGCAGTATTTT.

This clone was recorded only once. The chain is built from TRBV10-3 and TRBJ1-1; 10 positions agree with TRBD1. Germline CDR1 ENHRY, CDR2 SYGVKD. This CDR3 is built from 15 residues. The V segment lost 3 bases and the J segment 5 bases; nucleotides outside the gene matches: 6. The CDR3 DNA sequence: TGTGCCATCAGTGATGACAGGGGGCTGAGGACTGAAGCTTTCTTT. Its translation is CAISDDRGLRTEAFF.

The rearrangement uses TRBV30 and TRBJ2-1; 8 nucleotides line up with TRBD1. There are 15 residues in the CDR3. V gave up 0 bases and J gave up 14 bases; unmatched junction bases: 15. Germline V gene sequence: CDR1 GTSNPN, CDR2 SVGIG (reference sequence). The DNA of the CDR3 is TGTGCCTGGAGTGTAGTCGACAGGGGAACCGCGAGGAAGTTCTTC. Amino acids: CAWSVVDRGTARKFF.

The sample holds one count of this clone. Here the CDR3 reads CASSDPGGPNTEAFF. CDR3 in DNA: TGTGCCAGCAGTGATCCCGGTGGGCCGAACACTGAAGCTTTCTTT. V and J are TRBV6-4 and TRBJ1-1; D remains ambiguous. The CDR3 spans 15 residues. V lost 3 bases and J lost 1, with 12 bases in between. Germline V gene sequence: CDR1 MRHNA, CDR2 SNTAGT.

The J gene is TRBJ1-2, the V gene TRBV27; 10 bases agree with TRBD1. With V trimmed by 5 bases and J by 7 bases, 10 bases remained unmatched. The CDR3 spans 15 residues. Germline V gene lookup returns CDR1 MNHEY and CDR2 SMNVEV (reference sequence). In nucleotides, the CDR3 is TGTGCCAGCAGTAGTACGCGACAGGGGGCGTCTGGCTACACCTTC. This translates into CASSSTRQGASGYTF.

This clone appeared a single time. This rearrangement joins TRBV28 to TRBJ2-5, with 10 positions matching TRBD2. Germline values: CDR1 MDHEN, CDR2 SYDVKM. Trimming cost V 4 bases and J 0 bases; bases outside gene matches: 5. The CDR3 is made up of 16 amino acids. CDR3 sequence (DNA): TGTGCCAGCAGTTCCCAAGCGGGAGGGTACCAAGAGACCCAGTACTTC. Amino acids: CASSSQAGGYQETQYF.

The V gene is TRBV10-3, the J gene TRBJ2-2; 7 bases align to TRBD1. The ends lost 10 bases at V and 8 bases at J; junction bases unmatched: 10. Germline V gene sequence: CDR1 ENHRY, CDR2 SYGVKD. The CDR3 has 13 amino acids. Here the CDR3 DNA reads TGTGCCACCCAGGGGACAGAACCGGGGGAGCTGTTTTTT. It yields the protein CATQGTEPGELFF.

CDR3 region: CASSFPDRTGTSYEQYF. The CDR3 DNA follows: TGTGCCAGCAGCTTCCCGGACAGGACCGGGACTAGCTACGAGCAGTACTTC. V usage is TRBV7-8 and J usage is TRBJ2-7; D perhaps matches TRBD2 (8 bases). Germline V gives CDR1 SGHVS, CDR2 FQNEAQ. The CDR3 consists of 17 residues. Trimming stripped 3 bases from V and 3 bases from J, with 21 bases between.

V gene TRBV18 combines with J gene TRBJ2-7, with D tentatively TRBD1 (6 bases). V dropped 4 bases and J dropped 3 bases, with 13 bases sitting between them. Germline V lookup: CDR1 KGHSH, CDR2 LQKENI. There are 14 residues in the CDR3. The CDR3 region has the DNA TGTGCCAGCTCACGTGAGGGGGACATCTACGAGCAGTACTTC. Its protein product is CASSREGDIYEQYF.

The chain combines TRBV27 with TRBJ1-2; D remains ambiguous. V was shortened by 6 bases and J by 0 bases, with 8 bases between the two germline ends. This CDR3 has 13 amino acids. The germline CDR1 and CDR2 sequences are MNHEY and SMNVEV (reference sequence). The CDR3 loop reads CASSSGANYGYTF. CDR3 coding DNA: TGTGCCAGCAGCTCGGGTGCTAACTATGGCTACACCTTC.

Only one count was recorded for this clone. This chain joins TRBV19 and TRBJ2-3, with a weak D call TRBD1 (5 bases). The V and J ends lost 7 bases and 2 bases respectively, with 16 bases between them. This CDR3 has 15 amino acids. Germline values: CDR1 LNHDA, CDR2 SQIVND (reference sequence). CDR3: CASNDLGHYTDTQYF. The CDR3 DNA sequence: TGTGCCAGTAACGACCTAGGACACTACACAGATACGCAGTATTTT.

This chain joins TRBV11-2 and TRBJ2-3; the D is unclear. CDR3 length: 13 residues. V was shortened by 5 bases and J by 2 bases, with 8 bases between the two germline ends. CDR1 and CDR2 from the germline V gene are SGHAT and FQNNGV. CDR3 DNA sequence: TGTGCCAGCAGCGCACAGATCACAGATACGCAGTATTTT. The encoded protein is CASSAQITDTQYF.

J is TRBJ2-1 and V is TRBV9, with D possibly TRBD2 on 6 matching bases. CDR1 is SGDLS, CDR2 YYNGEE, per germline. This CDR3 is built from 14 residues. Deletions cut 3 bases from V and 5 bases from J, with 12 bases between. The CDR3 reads CASSAGLHNNEQFF. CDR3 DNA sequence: TGTGCCAGCAGCGCGGGACTGCACAACAATGAGCAGTTCTTC.

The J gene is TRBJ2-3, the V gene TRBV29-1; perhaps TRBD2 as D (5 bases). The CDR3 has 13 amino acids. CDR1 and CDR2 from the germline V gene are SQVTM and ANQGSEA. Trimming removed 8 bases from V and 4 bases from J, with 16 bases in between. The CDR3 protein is CSTIGVLPDTQYF. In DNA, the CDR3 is TGCAGCACAATCGGGGTTCTCCCAGATACGCAGTATTTT.

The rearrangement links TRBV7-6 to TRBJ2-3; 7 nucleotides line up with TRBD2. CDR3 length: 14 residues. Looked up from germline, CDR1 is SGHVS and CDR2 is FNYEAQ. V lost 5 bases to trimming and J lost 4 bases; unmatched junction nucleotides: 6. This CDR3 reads CASSLGGLADTQYF. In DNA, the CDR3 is TGTGCCAGCAGCCTGGGGGGGTTGGCAGATACGCAGTATTTT.

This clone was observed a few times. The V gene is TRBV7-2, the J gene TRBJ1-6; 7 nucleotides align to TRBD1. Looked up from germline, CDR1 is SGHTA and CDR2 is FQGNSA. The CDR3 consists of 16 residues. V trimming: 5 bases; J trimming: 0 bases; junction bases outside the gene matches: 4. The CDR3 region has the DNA TGTGCCAGCAGCCCAGGGGGACTCTCCTATAATTCACCCCTCCACTTT. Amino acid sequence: CASSPGGLSYNSPLHF.

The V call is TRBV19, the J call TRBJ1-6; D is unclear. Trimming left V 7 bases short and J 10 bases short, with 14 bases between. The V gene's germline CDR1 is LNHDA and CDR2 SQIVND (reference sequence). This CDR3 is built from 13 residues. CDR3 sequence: CASTLRTESPLHF. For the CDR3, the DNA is TGTGCCAGTACCCTAAGGACTGAATCACCCCTCCACTTT.

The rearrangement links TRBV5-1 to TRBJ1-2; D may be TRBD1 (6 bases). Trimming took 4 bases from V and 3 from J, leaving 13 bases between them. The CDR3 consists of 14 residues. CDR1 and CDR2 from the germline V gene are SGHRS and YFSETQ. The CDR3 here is CASSQGTVDYGYTF. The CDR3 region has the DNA TGCGCCAGCAGCCAGGGGACGGTAGACTATGGCTACACCTTC.

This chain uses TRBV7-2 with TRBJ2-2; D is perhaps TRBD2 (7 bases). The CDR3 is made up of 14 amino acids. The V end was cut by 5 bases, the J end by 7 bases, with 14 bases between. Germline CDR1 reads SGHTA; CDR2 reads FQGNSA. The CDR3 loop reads CASSVGGEVGELFF. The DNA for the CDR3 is TGTGCCAGCAGCGTAGGGGGGGAGGTCGGGGAGCTGTTTTTT.